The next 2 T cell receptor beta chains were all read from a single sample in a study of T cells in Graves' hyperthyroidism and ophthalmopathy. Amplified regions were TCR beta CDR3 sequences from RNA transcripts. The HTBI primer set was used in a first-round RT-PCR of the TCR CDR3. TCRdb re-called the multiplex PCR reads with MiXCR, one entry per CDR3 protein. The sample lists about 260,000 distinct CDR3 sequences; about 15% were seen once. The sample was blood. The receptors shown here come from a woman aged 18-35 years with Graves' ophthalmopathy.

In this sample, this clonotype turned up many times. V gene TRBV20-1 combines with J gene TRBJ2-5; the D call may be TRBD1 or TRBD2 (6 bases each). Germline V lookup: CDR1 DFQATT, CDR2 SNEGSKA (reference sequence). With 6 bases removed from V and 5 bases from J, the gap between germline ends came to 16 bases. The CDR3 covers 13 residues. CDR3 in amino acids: CSAGTQRGETQYF. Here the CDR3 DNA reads TGCAGTGCCGGGACACAACGGGGGGAGACCCAGTACTTC.

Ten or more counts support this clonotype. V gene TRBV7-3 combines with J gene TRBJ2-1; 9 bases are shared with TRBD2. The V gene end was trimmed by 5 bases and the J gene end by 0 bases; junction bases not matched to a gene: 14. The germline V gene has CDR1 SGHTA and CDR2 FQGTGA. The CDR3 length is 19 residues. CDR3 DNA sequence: TGTGCCAGCAGCCCCCAACCGGGACTAGCTTTAAGCTCCTACAATGAGCAGTTCTTC. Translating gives CASSPQPGLALSSYNEQFF.